Sequencing of this T cell receptor (beta chain) was carried out in a study of T cells in narcolepsy. Across the whole study: Patients with NT1 or NT2 and healthy control donors were enrolled. Study-wide results and limits: Reportedly, autoreactive clonotypes were serially detected in patients' blood but not controls'. Same-patient CSF and blood CD4+ T cell clonotypes included HCRT-specific and TRIB2-specific autoreactive ones.

This clone came up once. As yet, its antigen is unknown. Only in-frame clones appear in the TCRdb table, and some are missing; sequencing was by immunoSEQ multiplex PCR. The repertoire holds more than 8,000 clones, with about three quarters as singletons. Specimen: CD45RA- memory CD8+ T cells from PBMCs. The TCR originated in a human donor with narcolepsy.

CDR3 sequence reads: CASSTWTSNNEQFF. CDR3 bases: TGCGCCAGCAGCACCTGGACGTCAAACAATGAGCAGTTCTTC. The genes are TRBV4-3 and TRBJ2-1; D remains ambiguous. Trimming took off 5 bases at V and 5 bases at J, with 13 bases between the two ends. The CDR3 covers 14 residues. Germline lookup yields CDR1 LGHNA and CDR2 YSLEER.